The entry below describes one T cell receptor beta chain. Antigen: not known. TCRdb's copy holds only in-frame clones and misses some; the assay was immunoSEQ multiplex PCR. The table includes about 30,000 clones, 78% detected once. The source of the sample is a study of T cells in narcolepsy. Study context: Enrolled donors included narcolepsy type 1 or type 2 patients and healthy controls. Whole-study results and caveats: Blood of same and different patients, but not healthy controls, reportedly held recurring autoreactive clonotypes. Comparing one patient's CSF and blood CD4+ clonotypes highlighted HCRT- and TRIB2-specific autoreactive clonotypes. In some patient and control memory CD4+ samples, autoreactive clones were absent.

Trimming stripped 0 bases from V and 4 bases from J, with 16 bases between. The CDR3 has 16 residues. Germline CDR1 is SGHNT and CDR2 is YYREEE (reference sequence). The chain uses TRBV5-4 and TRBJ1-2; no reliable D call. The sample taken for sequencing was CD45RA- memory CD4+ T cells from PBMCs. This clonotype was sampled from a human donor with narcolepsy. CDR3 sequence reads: CASSLAGGLPSYGYTF. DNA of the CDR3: TGTGCCAGCAGCTTGGCCGGAGGGCTCCCGTCCTATGGCTACACCTTC.